The T cell receptor (beta chain) described here comes from a study of blood T cells in healthy people across ages. This clonotype came up a few times. The target antigen is unknown. The second PCR ran roughly 7 to 12 cycles with a sample-barcoded 5' primer and J-beta primers. A single record per CDR3 protein comes from TCRdb applying MiXCR to the 5' RACE reads. Altogether some 1.5 million distinct CDR3 sequences are present, 25% to 30% being singletons, with the ten largest covering 6.5% to 8.5%. Points from the study as a whole: A strong correlation was found between TCR beta diversity and the percentage of naive T cells. There were more naive CD4+ cells and higher diversity in long-lived donors than in aged donors.

Sequencing was performed on blood. This TCR was sampled from a woman in her 30s in good health.

The CDR3 DNA reads TGTGCCAGCAGCGCGCGTCGAAACACTGAAGCTTTCTTT. It is translated as CASSARRNTEAFF. The chain joins TRBV12-3 or TRBV12-4 to TRBJ1-1; D is unclear. The CDR3 spans 13 residues. The V end was cut by 6 bases, the J end by 2 bases, with 10 bases between.